The rows below give T cell receptor beta chains drawn from one sample of a study of cytomegalovirus exposure and HLA in healthy donors. TCRdb's copy holds only in-frame clones and misses some; the assay was immunoSEQ multiplex PCR. The sample contains approximately 73,000 clones, 79% of which appear only once. Sequencing was performed on PBMCs. These receptor sequences come from a woman aged 40 to 49 in good health and CMV-seropositive. CDR3s include the opening cysteine and the closing phenylalanine or tryptophan. A D gene is named only where the DNA matches it firmly. For some rows the clone size is stated as once, few or many, or as a class when expanded; others skip it.

TRBV28,TRBJ2-7,.,.,TGTGCCAGCAGTACAACGGGCCCAGGGGCGACCTACGAGCAGTACTTC,CASSTTGPGATYEQYF
TRBV6-6,TRBJ1-5,.,.,TGTGCCAGCAGTTTCGAAGGGACATGGTTGGGACAGCCCCAGCATTTT,CASSFEGTWLGQPQHF
TRBV6-5,TRBJ1-1,.,.,TGTGCCAGCAGTTACTCTAGAAACACTGAAGCTTTCTTT,CASSYSRNTEAFF
TRBV6-1,TRBJ2-7,.,TRBD2,TGTGCCAGCAGTGAATCCGGGCTAGCGGGGTGGTACGAGCAGTACTTC,CASSESGLAGWYEQYF
TRBV2,TRBJ1-2,.,TRBD1,TGTGCCAGCACTAGGGAAACGGACAGGGGCTACACCTTC,CASTRETDRGYTF
TRBV5-3,TRBJ1-4,.,.,TGTGCCAGAAGCTGCTCCCCGCTCGCTAGGGGAGAAAAACTGTTTTTT,CARSCSPLARGEKLFF
TRBV5-3,TRBJ1-1,.,.,TGTGCCAGAAGCTTGTCTGGCAGGTGTGTCACTGAAGCTTTCTTT,CARSLSGRCVTEAFF
TRBV6-1,TRBJ2-5,.,.,TGTGCCAGCAGTGAAGCCTTGGGGCACTTAGGGACCCAGTACTTC,CASSEALGHLGTQYF
TRBV6-1,TRBJ2-5,few,TRBD2,TGTGCCAGCAGTGAACTAGCGGGAGGGCAAGAGACCCAGTACTTC,CASSELAGGQETQYF
TRBV9,TRBJ1-2,.,.,TGTGCCAGCAGCGTAGGCCAGTCCTTCTATGGCTACACCTTC,CASSVGQSFYGYTF
TRBV7-6,TRBJ2-7,.,.,TGTGCCAGCAGCTTAGACGGGACCTACGAGCAGTACTTC,CASSLDGTYEQYF
TRBV5-1,TRBJ2-7,.,.,TGCGCCAGCAGCTTGGTGCGGGGAGCCGAGCAGTACTTC,CASSLVRGAEQYF
TRBV5-1,TRBJ1-5,.,.,TGCGCCAGCAGCCTCCCGGGACTTAGGCTCAATCAGCCCCAGCATTTT,CASSLPGLRLNQPQHF
TRBV4-2,TRBJ2-7,.,TRBD1,TGTGCCAGCAGCCAAGGCCCACCCCGGGACAGGGGCTACGAGCAGTACTTC,CASSQGPPRDRGYEQYF
TRBV5-1,TRBJ1-2,.,.,TGCGCCAGCAGCCGGGGGGACGGCCCAGACAGGGGCTACACCTTC,CASSRGDGPDRGYTF
TRBV10-3,TRBJ1-3,.,.,TGTGCCATCAGTGAGTCATCCCTCGACAGGCAACGCCGGAACACCATATATTTT,CAISESSLDRQRRNTIYF
TRBV18,TRBJ2-3,few,TRBD2,TGTGCCAGCTCAACTAGGGTGGGACTAGCATCAGATACGCAGTATTTT,CASSTRVGLASDTQYF
TRBV4-2,TRBJ2-5,.,TRBD2,TGTGCCAGCAGCCTGGTACTAGCGGGAGGATGGGGAGAGACCCAGTACTTC,CASSLVLAGGWGETQYF
TRBV11-2,TRBJ2-2,.,.,TGTGCCAGCAGCTTAGGGGAGGCCGGGGAGCTGTTTTTT,CASSLGEAGELFF
TRBV27,TRBJ1-5,.,TRBD1,TGTGCCAGCAGTCCGACCGGGACAGGGGGCGCGGAGCCCCAGCATTTT,CASSPTGTGGAEPQHF
TRBV5-6,TRBJ2-2,.,.,TGTGCCAGCAGCTTGGGAGAAACCGGGGAGCTGTTTTTT,CASSLGETGELFF
TRBV7-7,TRBJ2-1,.,TRBD1,TGTGCCAGCAGCTCGAACTCAGGGGGTTGGTCGGGCAATGAGCAGTTCTTC,CASSSNSGGWSGNEQFF
TRBV30,TRBJ2-5,.,TRBD2,TGTGCCTGGAGTGTACTAGCGGGGGGCCCAAGGGAGACCCAGTACTTC,CAWSVLAGGPRETQYF
TRBV5-4,TRBJ1-1,.,TRBD1,TGTGCCAGCAGCCGCCCAGGGGGACCTGCTAGTCGGGTGAACACTGAAGCTTTCTTT,CASSRPGGPASRVNTEAFF
TRBV12-2,TRBJ2-1,.,.,TGTGCAAGTCGCTCCAAGGACAGGGACGATACCGATGAGCAGTTCTTC,CASRSKDRDDTDEQFF
TRBV7-2,TRBJ1-2,.,.,TGTGCCAGCAGCTTAGCTTCTGGCAGGGTGGATGGGGGCTACACCTTC,CASSLASGRVDGGYTF
TRBV29-1,TRBJ2-5,.,.,TGCAGCGGTTTGACAGTATTACAAGAGACCCAGTACTTC,CSGLTVLQETQYF
TRBV20-1,TRBJ2-7,once,.,TGCAGTCTCAAGCGGGTGGGAGAGCAGTACTTC,CSLKRVGEQYF
TRBV6-5,TRBJ2-1,.,.,TGTGCCAGCAGTTACACCCTCCAGGGGGGTCGGTTCTTC,CASSYTLQGGRFF
TRBV19,TRBJ2-3,.,.,TGTGCCAGTAGGCGATACCCCCGGGCAGATACGCAGTATTTT,CASRRYPRADTQYF
TRBV6-1,TRBJ2-1,.,TRBD2,TGTGCCAGCAGTGTCCGGACTAGCGCGTACAATGAGCAGTTCTTC,CASSVRTSAYNEQFF
TRBV7-9,TRBJ1-4,.,.,TGTGCCAGCAGCGTAGGGACATACTCGAATGAAAAACTGTTTTTT,CASSVGTYSNEKLFF
TRBV25-1,TRBJ1-1,once,TRBD1,TGTGCCAGCAGTGACCGGACAGGGGGACACACTGAAGCTTTCTTT,CASSDRTGGHTEAFF
TRBV6-5,TRBJ2-3,.,TRBD2,TGTGCCAGCAGTTCTCTAGCGGGCGTGAGCACAGATACGCAGTATTTT,CASSSLAGVSTDTQYF
TRBV5-1,TRBJ2-1,.,TRBD2,TGCGCCAGCAGCAACCCGACTAGCGGGGGGGAAGCGTTCTTC,CASSNPTSGGEAFF
TRBV30,TRBJ2-7,.,.,TGTGCCTGGAGTGCCCTCTCGGGACAACTCTCCTACGAGCAGTACTTC,CAWSALSGQLSYEQYF
TRBV15,TRBJ1-6,.,.,TGTGCCACCAGGTCTGACAGGTCCTCACCCCTCCACTTT,CATRSDRSSPLHF